The sequence of this T cell receptor beta chain was determined in a study of T cells after yellow fever vaccination. Study-level findings and limits: Re-detected after boosting: most primary clones, 96% of CD4 and roughly 88% of CD8. From the bulk population, abundant clonotypes could contaminate and appear within FACS-sorted repertoires.

The CDR3 spans 12 residues. Germline CDR1 reads SGHRS; CDR2 reads YFSETQ. The V gene lost 4 bases and the J gene lost 8 bases, with 12 bases spanning the gap. Conversion of TCR transcripts into cDNA relied on 5'RACE template switching, which added a universal primer site and UMIs. Each CDR3 protein gets one entry after TCRdb re-called the 5' RACE reads with MiXCR. This sample yields a few hundred thousand distinct CDR3 sequences, of which around 12% are seen a single time; 2.5% to 4% belongs to the top ten. This clonotype has a handful of counts. Its antigen is still unknown. This material consisted of CD4+ T cells sorted from PBMCs, taken 15 days after the yellow fever booster vaccination. The gene calls are TRBV5-1 and TRBJ1-2; no definite D call. This clonotype was obtained from a man between 18 and 35 years old who received the YFV17D yellow fever vaccine. The CDR3 DNA reads TGCGCCAGCAGCCCCGCAAGGAACGGCTACACCTTC. It translates to CASSPARNGYTF.